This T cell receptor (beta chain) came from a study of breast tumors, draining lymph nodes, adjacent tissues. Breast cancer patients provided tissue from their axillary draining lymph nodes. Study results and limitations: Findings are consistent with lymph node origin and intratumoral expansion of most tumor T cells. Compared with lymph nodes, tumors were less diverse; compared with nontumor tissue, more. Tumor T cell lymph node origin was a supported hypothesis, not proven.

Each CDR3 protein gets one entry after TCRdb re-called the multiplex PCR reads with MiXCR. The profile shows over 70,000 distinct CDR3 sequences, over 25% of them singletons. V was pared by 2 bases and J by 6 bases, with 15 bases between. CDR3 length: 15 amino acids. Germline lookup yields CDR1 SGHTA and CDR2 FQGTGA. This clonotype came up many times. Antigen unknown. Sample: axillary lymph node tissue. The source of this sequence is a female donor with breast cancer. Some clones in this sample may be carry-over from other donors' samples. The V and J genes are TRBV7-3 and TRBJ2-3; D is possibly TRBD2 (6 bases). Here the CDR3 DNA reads TGTGCCAGCAGCTTATACCCATTTCGGGGGGATACGCAGTATTTT. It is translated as CASSLYPFRGDTQYF.